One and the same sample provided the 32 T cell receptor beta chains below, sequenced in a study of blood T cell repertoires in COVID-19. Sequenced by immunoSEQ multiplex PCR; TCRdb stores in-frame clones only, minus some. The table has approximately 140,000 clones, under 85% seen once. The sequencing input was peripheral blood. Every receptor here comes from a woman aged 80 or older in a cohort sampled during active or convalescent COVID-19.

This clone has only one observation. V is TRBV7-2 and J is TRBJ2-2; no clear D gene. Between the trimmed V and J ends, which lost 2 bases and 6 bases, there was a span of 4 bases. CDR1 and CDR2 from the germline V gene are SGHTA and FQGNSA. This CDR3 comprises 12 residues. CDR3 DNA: TGTGCCAGCAGCTTATGGCCCGGGGAGCTGTTTTTT. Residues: CASSLWPGELFF.

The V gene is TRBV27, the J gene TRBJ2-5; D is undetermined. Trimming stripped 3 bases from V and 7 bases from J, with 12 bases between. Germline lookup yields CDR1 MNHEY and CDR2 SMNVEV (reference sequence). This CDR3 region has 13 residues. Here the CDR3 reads CASSFTHVGTQYF. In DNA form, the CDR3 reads TGTGCCAGCAGTTTTACGCATGTCGGGACCCAGTACTTC.

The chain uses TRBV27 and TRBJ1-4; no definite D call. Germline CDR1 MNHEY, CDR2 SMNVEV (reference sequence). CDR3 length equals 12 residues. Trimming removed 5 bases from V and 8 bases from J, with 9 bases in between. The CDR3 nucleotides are TGTGCCAGCAGTCCCCCCTTAGAAAAACTGTTTTTT. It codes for CASSPPLEKLFF.

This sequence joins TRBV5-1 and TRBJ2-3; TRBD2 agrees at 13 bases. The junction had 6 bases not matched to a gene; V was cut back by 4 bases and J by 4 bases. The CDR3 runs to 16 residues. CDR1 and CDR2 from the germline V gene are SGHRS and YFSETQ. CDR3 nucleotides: TGCGCCAGCAGCCTAATACTAGCGGGGGGGTCAGATACGCAGTATTTT. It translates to CASSLILAGGSDTQYF. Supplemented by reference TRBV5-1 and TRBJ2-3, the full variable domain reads KAGVTQTPRYLIKTRGQQVTLSCSPISGHRSVSWYQQTPGQGLQFLFEYFSETQRNKGNFPGRFSGRQFSNSRSEMNVSTLELGDSALYLCASSLILAGGSDTQYFGPGTRLTVL.

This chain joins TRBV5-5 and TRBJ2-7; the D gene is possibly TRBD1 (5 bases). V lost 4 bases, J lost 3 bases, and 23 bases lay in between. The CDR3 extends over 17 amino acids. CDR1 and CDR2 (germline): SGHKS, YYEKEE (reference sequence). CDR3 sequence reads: CASSETGWGRALYEQYF. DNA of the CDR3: TGTGCCAGCAGCGAAACGGGCTGGGGCAGGGCGCTCTACGAGCAGTACTTC.

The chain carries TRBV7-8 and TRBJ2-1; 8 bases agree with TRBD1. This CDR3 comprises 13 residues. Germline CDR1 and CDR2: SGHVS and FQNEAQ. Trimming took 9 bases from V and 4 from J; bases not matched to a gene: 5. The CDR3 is CASGTGTYNEQFF. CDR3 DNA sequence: TGTGCCAGTGGGACAGGAACTTACAATGAGCAGTTCTTC.

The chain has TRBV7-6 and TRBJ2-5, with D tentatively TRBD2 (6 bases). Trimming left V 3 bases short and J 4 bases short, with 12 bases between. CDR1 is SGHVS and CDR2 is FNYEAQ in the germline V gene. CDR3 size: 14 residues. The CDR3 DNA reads TGTGCCAGCAGCTTGGGGGGTAGTGGAGAGACCCAGTACTTC. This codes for CASSLGGSGETQYF.

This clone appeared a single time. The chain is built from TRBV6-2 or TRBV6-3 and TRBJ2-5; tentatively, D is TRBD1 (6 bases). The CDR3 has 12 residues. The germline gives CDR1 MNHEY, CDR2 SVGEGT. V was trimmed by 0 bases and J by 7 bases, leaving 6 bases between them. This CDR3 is CASSYSRGTQYF. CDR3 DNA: TGTGCCAGCAGTTACTCCAGGGGGACCCAGTACTTC.

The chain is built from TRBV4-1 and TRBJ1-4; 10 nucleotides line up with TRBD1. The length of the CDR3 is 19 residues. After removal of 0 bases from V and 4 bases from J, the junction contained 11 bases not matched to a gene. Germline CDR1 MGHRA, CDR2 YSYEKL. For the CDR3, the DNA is TGCGCCAGCAGCCAAGACAGACAGGGGGCGCCTCTACGTAATGAAAAACTGTTTTTT. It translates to CASSQDRQGAPLRNEKLFF.

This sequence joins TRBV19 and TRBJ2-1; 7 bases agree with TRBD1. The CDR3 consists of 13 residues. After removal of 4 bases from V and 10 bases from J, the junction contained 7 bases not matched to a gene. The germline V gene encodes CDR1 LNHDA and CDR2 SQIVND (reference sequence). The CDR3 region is CASSSHRGREQFF. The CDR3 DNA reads TGTGCCAGTAGTAGTCACAGGGGAAGGGAGCAGTTCTTC. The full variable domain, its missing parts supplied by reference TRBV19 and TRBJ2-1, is DGGITQSPKYLFRKEGQNVTLSCEQNLNHDAMYWYRQDPGQGLRLIYYSQIVNDFQKGDIAEGYSVSREKKESFPLTVTSAQKNPTAFYLCASSSHRGREQFFGPGTRLTVL.

This chain's CDR3 is CASSLGNRGGNTIYF. CDR3 nucleotide sequence: TGTGCCAGCAGCTTGGGAAACAGGGGTGGAAACACCATATATTTT. This sequence joins TRBV5-6 and TRBJ1-3; 7 positions agree with TRBD1. Germline V gene sequence: CDR1 SGHDT, CDR2 YYEEEE. Germline trimming cut 0 bases from V and 3 bases from J; bases unmatched to any gene: 3. The CDR3 is 15 residues long.

This chain's CDR3 is CASGGRYRTNTIYF. For the CDR3, the DNA is TGTGCCAGCGGGGGGAGATACCGAACAAACACCATATATTTT. This chain joins TRBV6-5 and TRBJ1-3; D is perhaps TRBD1 (5 bases). Germline V lookup: CDR1 MNHEY, CDR2 SVGAGI. CDR3 length: 14 amino acids. Deletions cut 8 bases from V and 6 bases from J, with 17 bases between.

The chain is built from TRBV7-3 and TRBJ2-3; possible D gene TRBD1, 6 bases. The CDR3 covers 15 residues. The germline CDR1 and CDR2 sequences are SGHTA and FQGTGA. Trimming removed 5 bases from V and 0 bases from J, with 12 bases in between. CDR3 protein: CASSEGQSSTDTQYF. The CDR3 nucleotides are TGTGCCAGCAGCGAAGGACAGTCTAGCACAGATACGCAGTATTTT.

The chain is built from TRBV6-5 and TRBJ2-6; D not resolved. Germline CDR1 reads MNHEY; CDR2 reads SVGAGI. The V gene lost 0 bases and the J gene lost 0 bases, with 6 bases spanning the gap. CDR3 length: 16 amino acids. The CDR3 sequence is CASSYSWSSGANVLTF. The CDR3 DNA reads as TGTGCCAGCAGTTACTCCTGGAGCTCTGGGGCCAACGTCCTGACTTTC.

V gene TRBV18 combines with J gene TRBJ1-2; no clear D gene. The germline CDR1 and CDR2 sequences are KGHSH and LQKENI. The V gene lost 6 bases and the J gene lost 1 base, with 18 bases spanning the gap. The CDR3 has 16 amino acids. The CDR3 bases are TGTGCCAGCTCTTCCGACATGGTGGAGGTTAACTATGGCTACACCTTC. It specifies CASSSDMVEVNYGYTF.

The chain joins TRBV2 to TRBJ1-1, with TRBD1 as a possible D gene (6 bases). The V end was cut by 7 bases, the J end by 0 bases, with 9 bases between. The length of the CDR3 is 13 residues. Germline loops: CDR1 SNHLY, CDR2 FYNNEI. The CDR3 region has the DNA TGTGCCAGCAACAGGGAAATGAACACTGAAGCTTTCTTT. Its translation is CASNREMNTEAFF.

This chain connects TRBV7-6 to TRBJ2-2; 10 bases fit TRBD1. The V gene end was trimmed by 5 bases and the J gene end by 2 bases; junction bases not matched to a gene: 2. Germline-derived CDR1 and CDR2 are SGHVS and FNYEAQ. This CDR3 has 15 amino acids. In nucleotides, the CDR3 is TGTGCCAGCAGCACGACAGGGGGCAACACCGGGGAGCTGTTTTTT. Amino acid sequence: CASSTTGGNTGELFF.

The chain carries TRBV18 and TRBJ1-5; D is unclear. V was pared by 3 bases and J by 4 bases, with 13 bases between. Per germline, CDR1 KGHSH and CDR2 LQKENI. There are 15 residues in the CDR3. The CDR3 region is CASSPMGQVNQPQHF. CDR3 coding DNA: TGTGCCAGCTCACCGATGGGCCAGGTGAATCAGCCCCAGCATTTT.

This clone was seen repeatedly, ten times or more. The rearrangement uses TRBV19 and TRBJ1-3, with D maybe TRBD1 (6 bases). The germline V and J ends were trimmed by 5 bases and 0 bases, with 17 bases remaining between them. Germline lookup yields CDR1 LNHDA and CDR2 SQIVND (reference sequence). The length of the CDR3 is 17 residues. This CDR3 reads CASSGLNRAPSGNTIYF. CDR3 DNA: TGTGCCAGTAGTGGTTTAAACAGGGCTCCCTCTGGAAACACCATATATTTT. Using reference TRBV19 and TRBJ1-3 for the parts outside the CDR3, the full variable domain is DGGITQSPKYLFRKEGQNVTLSCEQNLNHDAMYWYRQDPGQGLRLIYYSQIVNDFQKGDIAEGYSVSREKKESFPLTVTSAQKNPTAFYLCASSGLNRAPSGNTIYFGEGSWLTVV.

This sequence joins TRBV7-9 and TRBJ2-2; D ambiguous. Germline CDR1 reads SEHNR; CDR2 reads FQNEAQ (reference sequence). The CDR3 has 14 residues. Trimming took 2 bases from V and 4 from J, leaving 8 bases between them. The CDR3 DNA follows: TGTGCCAGCAGCTTAAATGCGGTCACCGGGGAGCTGTTTTTT. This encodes CASSLNAVTGELFF.

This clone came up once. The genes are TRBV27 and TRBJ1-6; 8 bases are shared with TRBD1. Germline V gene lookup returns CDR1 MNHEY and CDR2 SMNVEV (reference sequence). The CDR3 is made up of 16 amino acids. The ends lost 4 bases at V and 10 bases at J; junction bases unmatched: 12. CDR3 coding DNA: TGTGCCAGCAGTTCGAACCCTCTGACAGGGGAATCACCCCTCCACTTT. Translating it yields CASSSNPLTGESPLHF.

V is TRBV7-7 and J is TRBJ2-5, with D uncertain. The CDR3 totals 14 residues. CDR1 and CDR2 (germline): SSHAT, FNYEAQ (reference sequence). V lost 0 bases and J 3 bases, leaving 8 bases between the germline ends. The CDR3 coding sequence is TGTGCCAGCAGCTTAGCGGGCACGAAAGAGACCCAGTACTTC. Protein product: CASSLAGTKETQYF.

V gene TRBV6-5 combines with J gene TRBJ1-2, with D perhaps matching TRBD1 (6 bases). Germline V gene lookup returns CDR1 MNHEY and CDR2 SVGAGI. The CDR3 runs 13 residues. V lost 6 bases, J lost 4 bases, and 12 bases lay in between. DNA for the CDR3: TGTGCCAGCAGCCGGACAGCCTTCTATGGCTACACCTTC. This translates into CASSRTAFYGYTF.

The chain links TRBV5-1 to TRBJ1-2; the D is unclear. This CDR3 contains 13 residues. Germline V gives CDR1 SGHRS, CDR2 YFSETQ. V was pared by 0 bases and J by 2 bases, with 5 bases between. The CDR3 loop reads CASSLVRNYGYTF. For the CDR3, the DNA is TGCGCCAGCAGCTTGGTTCGGAACTATGGCTACACCTTC. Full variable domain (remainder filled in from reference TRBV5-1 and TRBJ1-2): KAGVTQTPRYLIKTRGQQVTLSCSPISGHRSVSWYQQTPGQGLQFLFEYFSETQRNKGNFPGRFSGRQFSNSRSEMNVSTLELGDSALYLCASSLVRNYGYTFGSGTRLTVV.

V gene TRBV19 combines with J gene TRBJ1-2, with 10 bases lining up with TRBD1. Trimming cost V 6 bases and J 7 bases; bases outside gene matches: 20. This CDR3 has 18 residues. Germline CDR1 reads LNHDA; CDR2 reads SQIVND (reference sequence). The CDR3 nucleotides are TGTGCCAGTAGACACACGAACCGGGACAGGGGCAAGTTCGGTGGCTACACCTTC. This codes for CASRHTNRDRGKFGGYTF.

The CDR3 sequence is CASSIGVGGAEAFF. The DNA for the CDR3 is TGCGCCAGCAGCATCGGGGTCGGAGGGGCTGAAGCTTTCTTT. The rearrangement uses TRBV5-1 and TRBJ1-1, with a possible D match to TRBD1 (5 bases). Per the germline V gene, CDR1 is SGHRS and CDR2 is YFSETQ. With 4 bases removed from V and 6 bases from J, the gap between germline ends came to 16 bases. The CDR3 runs 14 residues.

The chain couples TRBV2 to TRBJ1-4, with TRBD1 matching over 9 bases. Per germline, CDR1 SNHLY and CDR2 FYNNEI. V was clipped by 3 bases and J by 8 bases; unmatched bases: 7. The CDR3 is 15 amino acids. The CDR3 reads CASSDWDRVKEKLFF. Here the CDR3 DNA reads TGTGCCAGCAGTGATTGGGACAGGGTTAAGGAAAAACTGTTTTTT.

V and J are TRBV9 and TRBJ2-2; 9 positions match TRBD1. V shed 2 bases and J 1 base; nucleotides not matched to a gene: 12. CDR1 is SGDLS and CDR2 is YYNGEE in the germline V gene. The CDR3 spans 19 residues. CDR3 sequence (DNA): TGTGCCAGCAGCGTGCCTCTCAGGGAGGGACAGGGGAACACCGGGGAGCTGTTTTTT. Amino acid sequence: CASSVPLREGQGNTGELFF. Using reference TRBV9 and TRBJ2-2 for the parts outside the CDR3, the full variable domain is DSGVTQTPKHLITATGQRVTLRCSPRSGDLSVYWYQQSLDQGLQFLIQYYNGEERAKGNILERFSAQQFPDLHSELNLSSLELGDSALYFCASSVPLREGQGNTGELFFGEGSRLTVL.

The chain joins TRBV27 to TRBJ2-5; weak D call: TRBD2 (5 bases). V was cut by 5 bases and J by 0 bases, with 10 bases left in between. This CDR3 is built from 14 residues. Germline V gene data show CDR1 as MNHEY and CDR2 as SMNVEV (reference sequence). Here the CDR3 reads CASSPRGNQETQYF. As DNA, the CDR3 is TGTGCCAGCAGTCCCCGAGGGAACCAAGAGACCCAGTACTTC.

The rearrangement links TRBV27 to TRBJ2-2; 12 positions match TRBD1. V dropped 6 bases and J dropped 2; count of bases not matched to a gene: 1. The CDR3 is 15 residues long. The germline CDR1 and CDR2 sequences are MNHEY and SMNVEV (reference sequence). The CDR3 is CASRGQGANTGELFF. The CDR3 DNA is TGTGCCAGCAGGGGACAGGGGGCCAACACCGGGGAGCTGTTTTTT.

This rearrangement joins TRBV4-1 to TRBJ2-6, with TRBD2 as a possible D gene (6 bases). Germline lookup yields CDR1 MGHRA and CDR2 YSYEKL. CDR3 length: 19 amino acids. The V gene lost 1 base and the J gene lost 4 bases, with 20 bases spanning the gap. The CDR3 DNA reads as TGCGCCAGCAGCCAAGCCCGGTCCTCGCGGGGCCAGGGGGCCAACGTCCTGACTTTC. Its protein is CASSQARSSRGQGANVLTF.

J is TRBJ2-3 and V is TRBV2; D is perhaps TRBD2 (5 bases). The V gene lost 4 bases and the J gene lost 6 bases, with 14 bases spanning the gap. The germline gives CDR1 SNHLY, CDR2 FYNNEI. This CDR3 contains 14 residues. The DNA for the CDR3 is TGTGCCAGCAGTGCAACTAGTGCGGCGGATACGCAGTATTTT. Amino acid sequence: CASSATSAADTQYF.